This entry concerns a single TCR beta chain. The antigen is undetermined. The data stem from a study of cytomegalovirus exposure and HLA in healthy donors. The overall study: Unique TCR beta sequences numbering approximately 100 million came from about 180 million T cells in an earlier analysis. Among the roughly 400 genotyped donors, 70% to 85% were placed in the Caucasian-associated ancestry cluster. Notes on the study in general: Common viral pathogens (according to a later analysis) appeared linked to several of the most significant clusters. Investigators reported 150 to 200 TCR beta chains as tied to cytomegalovirus.

The V and J ends lost 5 bases and 2 bases, in that order; junction bases with no gene match: 12. The CDR3 runs 16 residues. Germline-derived CDR1 and CDR2 are MDHEN and SYDVKM. A multiplex PCR was run with 60 Vbeta primers and 13 Jbeta primers. Repertoires were generated with immunoSEQ multiplex PCR, while TCRdb's copy carries only in-frame clones and drops some. Of roughly 100,000 clones in the sample, about 62% are singletons; the top ten hold 4.5% to 5%. What was sequenced was PBMCs. J is TRBJ2-7 and V is TRBV28, with 7 nucleotides matching TRBD1. The receptor was isolated from a human donor in good health. CDR3 sequence reads: CASSRPVRGWAYEQYF. DNA of the CDR3: TGTGCCAGCAGTCGACCGGTCAGGGGGTGGGCCTACGAGCAGTACTTC.